The subject of this entry is one T cell receptor beta chain. MiXCR was run by TCRdb on the 5' RACE reads, yielding one entry per CDR3 protein. The sample shows about 530,000 distinct CDR3 sequences, approximately 14% of them seen only once. These data belong to a study of identical twins. Germline CDR1 reads DFQATT; CDR2 reads SNEGSKA (reference sequence). Trimming took 3 bases from V and 8 from J, leaving 4 bases between them. The length of the CDR3 is 9 residues. These data are also associated with another study on yellow fever vaccine responses in identical twins.

The sequenced sample consisted of CD4+ T cells sorted from blood. This receptor was taken from a woman under 30 in good health. V is TRBV20-1 and J is TRBJ1-1; unclear D gene. CDR3 amino acids: CSASSEAFF. CDR3 DNA: TGCAGTGCTAGTTCCGAAGCTTTCTTT.